Reported below is one T cell receptor (beta chain). The germline V gene has CDR1 KGHSH and CDR2 LQKENI. The length of the CDR3 is 13 residues. V lost 4 bases and J 5 bases, leaving 11 bases between the germline ends. These data come from a study of blood T cell repertoires in COVID-19. The overall study: The United States, Italy and Spain supplied acute and convalescent COVID-19 samples. From T cells, B-cell-depleted T cells, or PBMCs came the material, which was cDNA or gDNA.

Per the original methods: Amplification from reference gene primers served as the basis for estimated nucleated cell counts. Only in-frame clones appear in the TCRdb table, and some are missing; sequencing was by immunoSEQ multiplex PCR. D and trimming come from the DNA, and the V and J calls and clone size come from that table. The data contain roughly 200,000 clones, about 87% of them singletons. The receptor was isolated from a man aged 60 to 69 who had recovered from COVID-19. The sequenced material came from peripheral blood. The chain joins TRBV18 to TRBJ2-5; maybe TRBD2 (7 bases). The CDR3 DNA sequence: TGTGCCAGCTCACGGGGGGGCCGGGAGACCCAGTACTTC. Amino acids: CASSRGGRETQYF.